This T cell receptor (beta chain) was profiled in a study of shared clonotypes between healthy human individuals. Study-wide findings and caveats: Naive CD4 clonotypes were shared across a handful of donors at about 5.2%.

V lost 2 bases and J 7 bases, leaving 14 bases between the germline ends. The germline V gene encodes CDR1 SQVTM and CDR2 ANQGSEA. This CDR3 spans 13 amino acids. This table comes from immunoSEQ multiplex PCR, and its TCRdb copy is limited to in-frame clones, with some not included. The data show 950,000 to 1,200,000 clones, about 72% seen once. The sample holds a few counts of this clone. Its antigen remains unidentified. A split of CD4+ cells into CD45RA+ naive and CD45RA-negative memory subsets was performed. Material for sequencing was memory CD4+ T cells from PBMCs. Subset noted: CD45RA-negative fraction. The source is a young man in good health. Some clones in this sample may be carry-over from other donors' samples. The chain employs TRBV29-1 and TRBJ1-2, with unresolved D. The CDR3 protein is CSVELGNEGGYTF. The CDR3 DNA is TGCAGCGTTGAATTGGGCAACGAAGGTGGCTACACCTTC.